One sample yielded the 32 T cell receptor beta chains listed below, sequenced in a study of blood T cells in healthy people across ages (dated by TCRdb to between 2014 and 2017). Library preparation used 5' RACE. The reads were generated on an Illumina HiSeq 2500. A second PCR of about 6 to 11 cycles was performed with a sample-barcoded 5' primer and a J-beta primer mix. TCRdb's own reprocessing of the public reads used fastp at Q25 and MiXCR and kept productive beta chains. When rows share a CDR3 protein, they turn into one entry using the most common DNA and genes. A total of about 1,500,000 distinct CDR3 sequences appear in this sample, 28% of them only once. The top ten hold approximately 7.7% of the sample. Sequenced: blood. The source is a woman aged 25 to 39 in good health.

Details on this clonotype: This sequence may be a read error, since a much larger clone differs from it by one base. The chain recombines TRBV12-3 or TRBV12-4 with TRBJ1-4; D is unresolved. CDR3 length equals 15 residues. The CDR3 region has the DNA TGTGCCAGCTCCGCCCCGGGAGTAACTAATGAAAAACTGTATTTT. Translation gives CASSAPGVTNEKLYF.

This clonotype occurred many times. V is TRBV24-1 and J is TRBJ2-1; D call uncertain. Trimming removed 2 bases at V and 3 bases at J, with 7 bases between. Germline V gene lookup returns CDR1 KGHDR and CDR2 SFDVKD. The CDR3 spans 14 residues. The CDR3 region has the DNA TGTGCCACCAGTGATTGGTCCGGCTACAATGAGCAGTTCTTC. Its translation is CATSDWSGYNEQFF.

The chain uses TRBV29-1 and TRBJ2-2; possible D gene TRBD2, 6 bases. This CDR3 has 15 amino acids. Trimming stripped 4 bases from V and 2 bases from J, with 14 bases between. The germline V gene has CDR1 SQVTM and CDR2 ANQGSEA. CDR3 DNA sequence: TGCAGCGTTGTAGGAGGGGAGCTCAACACCGGGGAGCTGTTTTTT. This sequence encodes CSVVGGELNTGELFF.

The chain combines TRBV5-1 with TRBJ2-1; D remains unclear. Germline CDR1 is SGHRS and CDR2 is YFSETQ. Trimming pared 1 base from V and 6 bases from J, leaving 17 bases between. The CDR3 consists of 16 residues. The CDR3 nucleotides read TGCGCCAGCAGCTTGACTTTAGGGATCCTTGGCAATGAGCAGTTCTTC. Protein sequence: CASSLTLGILGNEQFF. Full variable domain (rest looked up from reference TRBV5-1 and TRBJ2-1): KAGVTQTPRYLIKTRGQQVTLSCSPISGHRSVSWYQQTPGQGLQFLFEYFSETQRNKGNFPGRFSGRQFSNSRSEMNVSTLELGDSALYLCASSLTLGILGNEQFFGPGTRLTVL.

This clonotype came up many times. The chain has TRBV24-1 and TRBJ1-1, with 7 positions matching TRBD1. The CDR3 has 12 amino acids. Germline lookup yields CDR1 KGHDR and CDR2 SFDVKD. Germline trimming cut 3 bases from V and 8 bases from J; bases unmatched to any gene: 2. This CDR3 is CATSDGDSEAFF. The DNA for the CDR3 is TGTGCCACCAGTGATGGGGACAGCGAAGCTTTCTTT.

At least ten counts were recorded for this clonotype. The V call is TRBV27, the J call TRBJ2-7; D is uncertain. V was clipped by 2 bases and J by 2 bases, with 10 bases between them. Looked up from germline, CDR1 is MNHEY and CDR2 is SMNVEV (reference sequence). The CDR3 totals 14 residues. CDR3 loop: CASSLVRPPYEQYF. CDR3 nucleotides: TGTGCCAGCAGTTTAGTCAGGCCGCCCTACGAGCAGTACTTC.

This rearrangement joins TRBV6-6 to TRBJ1-5, with a possible D match to TRBD1 (6 bases). CDR1 is MNHNY, CDR2 SVGAGI, per germline (reference sequence). The CDR3 is 15 amino acids. Deletions cut 6 bases from V and 3 bases from J, with 15 bases between. Written as DNA, the CDR3 is TGTGCCAGCAGCCGATCGGGGGCTTCCAATCAGCCCCAGCATTTT. Translated, it gives CASSRSGASNQPQHF.

This clonotype showed up just a few times. This chain uses TRBV7-2 with TRBJ2-1, with unresolved D. V shed 3 bases and J shed 5 bases, with 8 bases lying between them. Germline loops: CDR1 SGHTA, CDR2 FQGNSA. The CDR3 is 13 residues long. CDR3 sequence reads: CASSFGPHNEQFF. The CDR3 bases are TGTGCCAGCAGCTTCGGACCGCACAATGAGCAGTTCTTC.

This sequence joins TRBV7-6 and TRBJ2-3; D is uncertain. CDR1 is SGHVS, CDR2 FNYEAQ, per germline. The CDR3 sequence is 12 residues long. The V gene lost 0 bases and the J gene lost 7 bases, with 5 bases spanning the gap. CDR3 sequence: CASSLAQNTQYF. For the CDR3, the DNA is TGTGCCAGCAGCTTAGCGCAAAATACGCAGTATTTT.

The chain couples TRBV29-1 to TRBJ2-7; 12 bases are a match to TRBD2. The V gene's germline CDR1 is SQVTM and CDR2 ANQGSEA. V gave up 6 bases and J gave up 5 bases; unmatched junction bases: 11. This CDR3 comprises 15 residues. Written as DNA, the CDR3 is TGCAGCGTATACCTAGCGGGAGGGCCAATGCACGAGCAGTACTTC. Translation gives CSVYLAGGPMHEQYF.

This clonotype was seen ten or more times. This rearrangement joins TRBV7-9 to TRBJ2-5, with 9 bases aligning to TRBD2. The CDR3 extends over 15 amino acids. Germline loops: CDR1 SEHNR, CDR2 FQNEAQ (reference sequence). V gave up 5 bases and J gave up 3 bases; unmatched junction bases: 7. The CDR3 region has the DNA TGTGCCAGCAGCCTACTTCGACTAGCGGAAGAGACCCAGTACTTC. Translating gives CASSLLRLAEETQYF.

This clonotype has only a few counts. The J gene is TRBJ2-1, the V gene TRBV9; 14 nucleotides line up with TRBD2. Germline V lookup: CDR1 SGDLS, CDR2 YYNGEE. J was trimmed by 10 bases and V by 4 bases; bases with no gene match: 10. The CDR3 contains 16 residues. For the CDR3, the DNA is TGTGCCAGCAGCCCAGCCGGGACTAGCGGGGGAGGCGAGCAGTTCTTC. Encoded protein: CASSPAGTSGGGEQFF.

In this sample, this clonotype turned up a few times. V and J are TRBV20-1 and TRBJ2-4; D may be TRBD2 (6 bases). CDR1 and CDR2 from the germline V gene are DFQATT and SNEGSKA (reference sequence). The CDR3 is 13 amino acids. V lost 1 base and J lost 6, with 10 bases in between. CDR3 bases: TGCAGTGCTAGAGTTGAGGGACTAAACATTCAGTACTTC. Its translation is CSARVEGLNIQYF.

This rearrangement joins TRBV5-1 to TRBJ2-3; D uncertain. Trimming took 1 base from V and 0 from J, leaving 9 bases between them. Germline lookup yields CDR1 SGHRS and CDR2 YFSETQ. This CDR3 contains 15 residues. In nucleotides, the CDR3 is TGCGCCAGCAGCTTGTACGGAGAGAGCACAGATACGCAGTATTTT. Translated, it gives CASSLYGESTDTQYF.

The rearrangement uses TRBV20-1 and TRBJ2-1, with a tentative D call TRBD1 (5 bases). With 0 bases removed from V and 8 bases from J, the gap between germline ends came to 20 bases. Per germline, CDR1 DFQATT and CDR2 SNEGSKA (reference sequence). This CDR3 has 16 amino acids. CDR3 DNA: TGCAGTGCTAGAGATCAAAGCGTAGGGGCGACGGATGAGCAGTTCTTC. Its protein product is CSARDQSVGATDEQFF.

The chain combines TRBV5-1 with TRBJ1-4; 9 bases are shared with TRBD1. CDR1 SGHRS and CDR2 YFSETQ come from the germline V gene. With V trimmed by 0 bases and J by 8 bases, 8 bases remained unmatched. The CDR3 contains 16 residues. CDR3 in amino acids: CASSLGHRDRVEKLFF. The DNA of the CDR3 is TGCGCCAGCAGCTTGGGGCACCGGGACAGGGTAGAAAAACTGTTTTTT.

Concerning this clonotype: Since a much larger clone is just one base distant, this may be a read error. The rearrangement links TRBV6-2 or TRBV6-3 to TRBJ2-7; D uncertain. The J call may be faulty, since TRBJ2-5 better matches the DNA end. The CDR3 is 12 residues long. The germline CDR1 and CDR2 sequences are MNHEY and SVGEGT. For the CDR3, the DNA is TGTGCCAGCTGCCCCACCGCCGAGACCCAGTACTTC. Its protein is CASCPTAETQYF.

The V gene is TRBV3-1, the J gene TRBJ2-4; 9 bases align to TRBD2. The J call may be in error: the DNA end matches TRBJ2-7 better. CDR3 length equals 17 residues. Germline CDR1 is LGHDT and CDR2 is YNNKEL (reference sequence). CDR3 amino acids: CASSQEGLAGSPYEQYF. For the CDR3, the DNA is TGTGCCAGCAGCCAAGAGGGGCTAGCGGGAAGCCCCTACGAGCAGTACTTC.

The chain couples TRBV5-1 to TRBJ2-7; D is uncertain. V was clipped by 1 base and J by 2 bases, with 13 bases between them. The CDR3 is 15 amino acids. The germline V gene has CDR1 SGHRS and CDR2 YFSETQ. For the CDR3, the DNA is TGCGCCAGCAGCTTGCACCCCGCGTCCACCTACGAGCAGTACTTC. Translated, it gives CASSLHPASTYEQYF.

This chain uses TRBV20-1 with TRBJ2-2; 12 bases are a match to TRBD2. Per germline, CDR1 DFQATT and CDR2 SNEGSKA (reference sequence). The CDR3 is 14 residues long. The junction had 4 bases not matched to a gene; V was cut back by 5 bases and J by 6 bases. CDR3: CSAGLAGGSGELFF. Here the CDR3 DNA reads TGCAGTGCTGGCCTAGCGGGAGGGTCCGGGGAGCTGTTTTTT.

This clonotype occurred a few times. V usage is TRBV15 and J usage is TRBJ2-1; D is possibly TRBD1 (6 bases). Trimming left V 0 bases short and J 4 bases short, with 10 bases between. Germline CDR1 and CDR2: LNHNV and YYDKDF (reference sequence). The CDR3 length is 15 residues. This CDR3 reads CATSRDQQGYNEQFF. CDR3 DNA: TGTGCCACCAGCAGAGACCAACAGGGATACAATGAGCAGTTCTTC.

Points on this clonotype: This may come from a read error, since a much larger clone is one base off. The genes are TRBV3-1 and TRBJ2-3, with 11 bases lining up with TRBD2. Germline loops: CDR1 LGHDT, CDR2 YNNKEL (reference sequence). The CDR3 consists of 16 residues. CDR3 nucleotides: TGTGCCAGCAGCCAAGAGCTAGCGGGGGGCACAGATGCGCAGTATTTT. As protein: CASSQELAGGTDAQYF.

V gene TRBV18 combines with J gene TRBJ2-3, with 11 bases fitting TRBD2. Germline trimming cut 2 bases from V and 4 bases from J; bases unmatched to any gene: 8. This CDR3 contains 17 residues. Germline CDR1 and CDR2: KGHSH and LQKENI. CDR3 nucleotide sequence: TGTGCCAGCTCACCAATGGCTAGCGGGAGGAGGGCAGATACGCAGTATTTT. This encodes CASSPMASGRRADTQYF.

The chain has TRBV5-6 and TRBJ2-4, with D uncertain. The J call may be incorrect, as the DNA end agrees better with TRBJ2-7. CDR3 length equals 13 residues. Per the germline V gene, CDR1 is SGHDT and CDR2 is YYEEEE. CDR3 in amino acids: CASSTRPLREQYF. CDR3 coding DNA: TGTGCCAGCAGCACCCGCCCTCTCCGCGAGCAGTACTTC.

This clonotype was counted only a few times. The chain has TRBV6-5 and TRBJ2-2; TRBD2 agrees at 10 bases. V was clipped by 6 bases and J by 6 bases; unmatched bases: 7. Germline assignment: CDR1 MNHEY and CDR2 SVGAGI. The CDR3 has 15 residues. This chain's CDR3 is CASRIGTSAPGELFF. The CDR3 bases are TGTGCCAGCAGAATCGGGACTAGCGCCCCCGGGGAGCTGTTTTTT.

This clonotype was recorded only once. The rearrangement uses TRBV12-3 or TRBV12-4 and TRBJ2-1, with D possibly being TRBD2 (6 bases). Trimming removed 6 bases at V and 0 bases at J, with 12 bases between. CDR3 length: 15 residues. Written as DNA, the CDR3 is TGTGCCAGCAGATTCCGGGACTTCTCCTACAATGAGCAGTTCTTC. Protein sequence: CASRFRDFSYNEQFF.

A few counts support this clonotype. This chain connects TRBV7-9 to TRBJ1-2; D is ambiguous. V was cut by 5 bases and J by 8 bases, with 15 bases left in between. CDR1 is SEHNR and CDR2 is FQNEAQ in the germline V gene (reference sequence). This CDR3 spans 13 amino acids. In DNA, the CDR3 is TGTGCCAGCAGCCCCGGACGGCTCGACGGCTACACCTTC. This encodes CASSPGRLDGYTF.

This clonotype has just a few counts. One end of the junction varies from germline; a read error may be responsible. The chain links TRBV27 to TRBJ2-1, with D unresolved. Germline-derived CDR1 and CDR2 are MNHEY and SMNVEV (reference sequence). The CDR3 totals 14 residues. The CDR3 sequence is CASTAGVSHNEQFF. The CDR3 DNA is TGTGCCAGCACGGCAGGAGTCTCCCACAATGAGCAGTTCTTC.

This clonotype appeared a few times. The genes are TRBV10-2 and TRBJ1-2, with D perhaps TRBD1 (5 bases). Deletions cut 4 bases from V and 7 bases from J, with 10 bases between. CDR1 and CDR2 from the germline V gene are WSHSY and SAAADI. This CDR3 is 12 amino acids long. CDR3 nucleotide sequence: TGCGCCAGCAGTGCGGGGCTGCCTGGCTACACCTTC. As protein: CASSAGLPGYTF.

In this sample, this clonotype turned up a few times. The chain uses TRBV20-1 and TRBJ1-1, with a possible D match to TRBD1 (5 bases). V lost 3 bases, J lost 5 bases, and 13 bases lay in between. This CDR3 is built from 13 residues. The germline V gene encodes CDR1 DFQATT and CDR2 SNEGSKA (reference sequence). CDR3: CSASLGRGTEAFF. CDR3 DNA: TGCAGTGCTAGCCTGGGGCGGGGGACTGAAGCTTTCTTT.

The gene calls are TRBV11-2 and TRBJ2-4; TRBD1 matches at 7 bases. The CDR3 is 17 amino acids. Trimming removed 4 bases from V and 1 base from J; junction bases left unmatched: 10. Germline CDR1 reads SGHAT; CDR2 reads FQNNGV. The CDR3 here is CASSSLGQGQAKNIQYF. In DNA form, the CDR3 reads TGTGCCAGCAGCTCGCTAGGGCAGGGACAGGCCAAAAACATTCAGTACTTC.

The chain employs TRBV6-2 or TRBV6-3 and TRBJ1-1; 7 nucleotides match TRBD1. Germline V gene sequence: CDR1 MNHEY, CDR2 SVGEGT. V shed 7 bases and J 0 bases; nucleotides not matched to a gene: 11. The CDR3 has 16 residues. The chain's CDR3 is CASNPFGGQMNTEAFF. CDR3 coding DNA: TGTGCCAGCAACCCTTTCGGGGGACAGATGAACACTGAAGCTTTCTTT.